The sequence of this TCR beta chain was determined in a study of shared clonotypes between healthy human individuals. Original data processing: Filtering of immunoSEQ junctional sequences could not match full-length read filtering. Profiled with immunoSEQ multiplex PCR; TCRdb holds only in-frame clones, not every one. V and J calls and clone size are given by that table; D and trimming were obtained from the DNA. Of about 1 million clones in the sample, about 70% were seen once. CDR3 length: 13 amino acids. Germline V CDR1 and CDR2: SQVTM, ANQGSEA. Trimming removed 4 bases at V and 7 bases at J, with 14 bases between.

Input material: memory CD4+ T cells sorted from blood. Specified subset: CD45RA-negative fraction. This receptor was identified in a man aged 18-30 years in good health. J is TRBJ1-3 and V is TRBV29-1, with D hard to call. The CDR3: CSVAGGMLNTIYF. CDR3 coding DNA: TGCAGCGTTGCCGGCGGAATGCTTAACACCATATATTTT.